These 16 T cell receptor beta chains came from one sample sequenced in a study of early T cells in non-severe SARS-CoV-2 infection. Using its own MiXCR run on the 5' RACE reads, TCRdb lists one record per CDR3 protein. The repertoire consists of over 80,000 distinct CDR3 sequences, with 13% to 15% occurring once and the leading ten covering about 10%. Sequencing input: whole blood. These receptors were taken from an adult who was a healthcare worker with PCR-confirmed SARS-CoV-2 infection or an uninfected control (not recorded which).

This clonotype was recorded many times. The chain carries TRBV10-3 and TRBJ2-7; D might be TRBD1 or TRBD2, each matching 6 bases. The germline V and J ends were trimmed by 11 bases and 2 bases, with 22 bases remaining between them. The CDR3 contains 15 residues. From germline, CDR1 is ENHRY and CDR2 SYGVKD. Here the CDR3 reads CALSEGGIGAYEQYF. As DNA, the CDR3 is TGTGCCCTTTCCGAGGGGGGCATTGGAGCCTACGAGCAGTACTTC.

This clonotype showed up just a few times. The rearrangement uses TRBV28 and TRBJ2-5; 7 positions agree with TRBD1. The CDR3 is 13 residues long. The V gene end was trimmed by 3 bases and the J gene end by 7 bases; junction bases not matched to a gene: 5. CDR1 and CDR2 (germline): MDHEN, SYDVKM. CDR3 bases: TGTGCCAGCAGTTTGGACAGGCTGGTGACCCAGTACTTC. Translation gives CASSLDRLVTQYF.

This clonotype was detected a few times. This chain uses TRBV11-2 with TRBJ1-5; the D gene is possibly TRBD1 (5 bases). From germline, CDR1 is SGHAT and CDR2 FQNNGV. The CDR3 has 16 amino acids. V lost 2 bases to trimming and J lost 7 bases, with 18 bases between them. The CDR3 DNA reads TGTGCCAGCAGCTTATCAGGCCGGGGGGATGGACAGCCCCAGCATTTT. Residues: CASSLSGRGDGQPQHF. The variable domain in full, with the rest retrieved from reference TRBV11-2 and TRBJ1-5, is EAGVAQSPRYKIIEKRQSVAFWCNPISGHATLYWYQQILGQGPKLLIQFQNNGVVDDSQLPKDRFSAERLKGVDSTLKIQPAKLEDSAVYLCASSLSGRGDGQPQHFGDGTRLSIL.

This clonotype was picked up a small number of times. V and J are TRBV29-1 and TRBJ2-2; no clear D gene. CDR3 length: 13 residues. From germline, CDR1 is SQVTM and CDR2 ANQGSEA. Trimming took 6 bases from V and 8 from J, leaving 16 bases between them. The CDR3 reads CSVKVGRIGELFF. CDR3 DNA sequence: TGCAGCGTAAAGGTGGGCCGAATAGGGGAGCTGTTTTTT.

V is TRBV20-1 and J is TRBJ2-7, with 7 bases fitting TRBD2. Germline trimming cut 0 bases from V and 6 bases from J; bases unmatched to any gene: 11. Looked up from germline, CDR1 is DFQATT and CDR2 is SNEGSKA (reference sequence). The CDR3 has 15 residues. CDR3 residues: CSARDPPGREGEQYF. CDR3 coding DNA: TGCAGTGCTAGAGATCCCCCGGGGAGGGAGGGCGAGCAGTACTTC.

This clonotype was found a few times. The rearrangement uses TRBV6-2 or TRBV6-3 and TRBJ2-1, with 8 bases lining up with TRBD1. V was clipped by 6 bases and J by 9 bases; unmatched bases: 10. Looked up from germline, CDR1 is MNHEY and CDR2 is SVGEGT. The CDR3 covers 14 residues. The DNA of the CDR3 is TGTGCCAGCAGGCTCGCAGGGGGCTTGAGTGAGCAGTTCTTC. Its translation: CASRLAGGLSEQFF.

This clonotype showed up just a few times. V usage is TRBV21-1 and J usage is TRBJ2-7; no check of the table's D call, TRBD1, against the DNA was made. TRBV21-1 is described as a pseudogene. The CDR3 totals 14 residues. CDR3 in amino acids: CASSRTRGPYEQYF. The CDR3 DNA is TGTGCCAGCAGCAGGACCCGGGGCCCCTACGAGCAGTACTTC.

This chain uses TRBV10-3 with TRBJ1-1; D not certain. The V gene lost 2 bases and the J gene lost 5 bases, with 12 bases spanning the gap. The CDR3 is 14 residues long. CDR1 is ENHRY and CDR2 is SYGVKD in the germline V gene. The CDR3: CAISEDFGGTEAFF. For the CDR3, the DNA is TGTGCCATCAGTGAGGACTTTGGAGGGACTGAAGCTTTCTTT.

This clonotype was observed at least ten times. V is TRBV5-1 and J is TRBJ2-5, with unresolved D. This CDR3 is 13 amino acids long. The germline V and J ends were trimmed by 2 bases and 0 bases, with 5 bases remaining between them. Germline V gene sequence: CDR1 SGHRS, CDR2 YFSETQ. The CDR3 nucleotides read TGCGCCAGCAGCTTTATGTACCAAGAGACCCAGTACTTC. It encodes CASSFMYQETQYF.

This clonotype was detected many times. The CDR3 loop is CASSKGTGDQPQHF. For the CDR3, the DNA is TGTGCCAGTAGCAAAGGGACAGGGGATCAGCCCCAGCATTTT. The rearrangement joins TRBV19 to TRBJ1-5, with TRBD1 matching over 10 bases. This CDR3 is 14 amino acids long. V lost 6 bases and J lost 5; bases outside the gene matches: 4. CDR1 is LNHDA, CDR2 SQIVND, per germline (reference sequence).

This clonotype was observed at least ten times. V gene TRBV11-2 combines with J gene TRBJ2-7; D is possibly TRBD1 or TRBD2 (5 bases each). The germline V gene encodes CDR1 SGHAT and CDR2 FQNNGV. The CDR3 sequence is 14 residues long. With 8 bases removed from V and 4 bases from J, the gap between germline ends came to 18 bases. The CDR3 DNA reads TGTGCCAGCGGGGCCTCGTGGGGGAGATACGAGCAGTACTTC. Translation: CASGASWGRYEQYF.

This clonotype occurred a few times. The rearrangement joins TRBV25-1 to TRBJ2-5; D might be TRBD1 (5 bases). The CDR3 spans 14 residues. In germline, CDR1 is MGHDK, CDR2 SYGVNS. Trimming cost V 2 bases and J 0 bases, with 7 bases left between them. CDR3 in amino acids: CASSEVRDQETQYF. The CDR3 DNA reads as TGTGCCAGCAGTGAAGTCAGGGACCAAGAGACCCAGTACTTC.

This clonotype occurred many times. This rearrangement joins TRBV6-4 to TRBJ2-2; D may be TRBD2 (5 bases). CDR1 and CDR2 (germline): MRHNA, SNTAGT. Trimming took off 5 bases at V and 3 bases at J, with 13 bases between the two ends. There are 15 residues in the CDR3. The CDR3 DNA sequence: TGTGCCAGCAGTACGACCGGGATGCACACCGGGGAGCTGTTTTTT. Translated, it gives CASSTTGMHTGELFF.

There are many counts of this clonotype. The chain is built from TRBV28 and TRBJ2-3, with D unresolved. Germline V gives CDR1 MDHEN, CDR2 SYDVKM. CDR3 length equals 14 residues. V was clipped by 8 bases and J by 0 bases, with 12 bases between them. As DNA, the CDR3 is TGTGCCAGCTGTGGCTTTTCGAGCACAGATACGCAGTATTTT. Translating it yields CASCGFSSTDTQYF.

This clonotype has only a few counts. This chain links TRBV20-1 with TRBJ1-2, with 8 bases aligning to TRBD1. This CDR3 spans 12 amino acids. Germline V CDR1 and CDR2: DFQATT, SNEGSKA (reference sequence). The CDR3 loop reads CRTGDSDYGYTF. The DNA of the CDR3 is TGCAGGACAGGGGATTCGGACTATGGCTACACCTTC.

This clonotype was seen more than once but under ten times. This chain links TRBV5-1 with TRBJ1-1; D not resolved. Per germline, CDR1 SGHRS and CDR2 YFSETQ. This CDR3 is built from 13 residues. V lost 1 base to trimming and J lost 5 bases, with 9 bases between them. The CDR3 bases are TGCGCCAGCAGCTTGCCTCGAGGGACTGAAGCTTTCTTT. Translation: CASSLPRGTEAFF.